The sequence of this T cell receptor beta chain was determined in a study of T cell clones after liver transplantation. Study as a whole: In this trial, immunosuppression withdrawal was attempted within 2 years of liver transplant. TCRbeta sequencing after a pre-transplant mixed lymphocyte reaction identified graft-donor-reactive clones, later tracked in post-transplant blood.

Sequenced by immunoSEQ multiplex PCR; TCRdb stores in-frame clones only, minus some. The profile shows more than 20,000 clones, approximately 93% of them singletons. V was pared by 5 bases and J by 0 bases, with 26 bases between. CDR1 SEHNR and CDR2 FQNEAQ come from the germline V gene (reference sequence). The CDR3 sequence is 19 residues long. Study-level results: A larger donor-reactive than third-party decline suggested partial antigen-specific deletion.

Note on this clone: Its antigen is still unknown.

Sequenced material: CD8+ T cells from blood, taken about 25 months after liver transplant. The receptor's source is a human patient who received a liver transplant. T cells may partly derive from the graft donor. The chain has TRBV7-9 and TRBJ2-7; D gene unclear. CDR3 coding DNA: TGTGCCAGCAGCGCTGTTTTTAAATCCGGGTCGAAAATCTCCTACGAGCAGTACTTC. Translating gives CASSAVFKSGSKISYEQYF.